The T cell receptor beta chain described here comes from a study of shared clonotypes between healthy human individuals. As for the study in general: Sampling drew on donors who were a couple of women and a few men aged 18 to 49.

Sequenced by immunoSEQ multiplex PCR; TCRdb stores in-frame clones only, minus some. The sample holds 550,000 to 650,000 clones, about 95% seen once. On this clone itself: Its antigen is not known.

The study, taken as a whole, reports: All-four-donor shared clonotypes had higher generation probabilities than non-shared clonotypes did.

The CDR3 is made up of 13 amino acids. V dropped 8 bases and J dropped 7; count of bases not matched to a gene: 5. CD8 cells regarded as naive lacked CD45RO, were positively chosen for CCR7, and omitted terminally differentiated effector memory CD45RA+ cells. The chain couples TRBV23-1 to TRBJ1-6; 7 bases align to TRBD1. TRBV23-1 belongs to the ORF category, with a function that is uncertain. The receptor's source is a woman aged 25 to 45 in good health. Sequencing was done on a sample of naive CD8+ T cells sorted from blood. CDR3 bases: TGCGCCAGCCACAGGGGTCGGAATTCACCCCTCCACTTT. Amino acids: CASHRGRNSPLHF.